This TCR beta chain derives from a study of cytotoxic CD8 clonotypes in ibrutinib-treated CLL. Study at large: The taking of response samples occurred after a median roughly 11 months of treatment, with a range of 6 to 36.

This clone was observed a handful of times. Its target is unknown. TCR beta libraries used about 1.9 micrograms of genomic DNA from cryopreserved PBMCs. Study observations and caveats: Contraction or stability on treatment was seen for public clonotypes, which were uncommon. Clonality climbed at ibrutinib response, then dropped toward baseline at progression.

The CDR3 spans 13 residues. The V end lost 5 bases, the J end lost 4 bases, and 11 bases lay between the germline ends. Looked up from germline, CDR1 is MNHEY and CDR2 is SMNVEV (reference sequence). Produced via immunoSEQ multiplex PCR; TCRdb's table is partial and in-frame only. Among about 140,000 clones listed, around 82% were seen once. Source: PBMCs, taken after 36 months of ibrutinib treatment. The source is a human donor with chronic lymphocytic leukemia. The J gene is TRBJ1-2, the V gene TRBV27; possibly TRBD1 for D (5 bases). CDR3 loop: CASSLGVFYGYTF. CDR3 nucleotides: TGTGCCAGCAGTCTAGGGGTCTTCTATGGCTACACCTTC.